One sample yielded the 18 T cell receptor beta chains listed below, sequenced in a study of Graves' ophthalmopathy and Graves' hyperthyroidism. Amplification targeted the TCR beta CDR3 regions, with RNA transcripts as the source material. HTBI-primed RT-PCR formed the first round, and a multiplex PCR formed the second. A single record per CDR3 protein comes from TCRdb applying MiXCR to the multiplex PCR reads. The sample lists 300,000 to 450,000 distinct CDR3 sequences, about a sixth occurring once. The specimen sequenced was peripheral blood. These receptors were collected from an adult woman with stable Graves' hyperthyroidism.

This clonotype was counted a few times. The chain joins TRBV5-1 to TRBJ2-7; the match to TRBD2 covers 9 bases. This CDR3 contains 15 residues. CDR1 and CDR2 from the germline V gene are SGHRS and YFSETQ. Losses at the gene ends were 3 bases for V and 3 bases for J; bases not matched to a gene: 7. CDR3 region: CASSSIAGASYEQYF. The DNA of the CDR3 is TGCGCCAGCAGCTCCATAGCGGGAGCCAGCTACGAGCAGTACTTC.

This clonotype showed up many times. V usage is TRBV7-8 and J usage is TRBJ2-4; D might be TRBD1 (6 bases). The CDR3 covers 16 residues. V was trimmed by 1 base and J by 2 bases, leaving 12 bases between them. The germline gives CDR1 SGHVS, CDR2 FQNEAQ. CDR3 protein: CASSLDRERTKNIQYF. The CDR3 DNA follows: TGTGCCAGCAGCTTAGACAGGGAGAGGACCAAAAACATTCAGTACTTC.

This clonotype came up many times. The chain couples TRBV27 to TRBJ1-5, with 9 bases matching TRBD1. The junction had 14 bases not matched to a gene; V was cut back by 6 bases and J by 5 bases. The germline V gene encodes CDR1 MNHEY and CDR2 SMNVEV (reference sequence). CDR3 length: 17 amino acids. CDR3 residues: CASRRGTGLRGDQPQHF. CDR3 DNA sequence: TGTGCCAGCAGACGAGGGACAGGGCTAAGGGGCGATCAGCCCCAGCATTTT.

This clonotype has more than one count but fewer than ten. This chain joins TRBV30 and TRBJ2-2; no firm D call. The CDR3 has 14 residues. The germline CDR1 and CDR2 sequences are GTSNPN and SVGIG (reference sequence). V shed 5 bases and J shed 1 base, with 11 bases lying between them. CDR3 sequence: CAWDGRKNTGELFF. In DNA, the CDR3 is TGTGCCTGGGATGGACGGAAGAACACCGGGGAGCTGTTTTTT.

The sample holds a few counts of this clonotype. V usage is TRBV9 and J usage is TRBJ2-2; 10 nucleotides match TRBD2. The junction had 8 bases not matched to a gene; V was cut back by 4 bases and J by 5 bases. From germline, CDR1 is SGDLS and CDR2 YYNGEE. The CDR3 is 16 amino acids. The CDR3 region is CASSPSGGAGTGELFF. As DNA, the CDR3 is TGTGCCAGCAGCCCTAGCGGGGGAGCGGGGACCGGGGAGCTGTTTTTT.

This clonotype was observed at least ten times. This sequence joins TRBV12-5 and TRBJ2-7, with D possibly being TRBD1 (5 bases). Trimming shortened V by 6 bases and J by 4 bases, and 16 bases separated the two germline ends. CDR1 LGHNT and CDR2 FRNRAP come from the germline V gene. This CDR3 contains 14 residues. The CDR3 reads CASGPTLGEYEQYF. The CDR3, as DNA: TGTGCTAGTGGACCAACCTTAGGGGAATACGAGCAGTACTTC.

This clonotype showed up many times. This chain uses TRBV24-1 with TRBJ2-7; D is perhaps TRBD1 (6 bases). Looked up from germline, CDR1 is KGHDR and CDR2 is SFDVKD. Trimming took 9 bases from V and 3 from J, leaving 8 bases between them. The CDR3 covers 11 residues. Here the CDR3 reads CATGQSYEQYF. Here the CDR3 DNA reads TGTGCCACCGGACAGAGCTACGAGCAGTACTTC.

This clonotype was seen repeatedly, ten times or more. This rearrangement joins TRBV11-2 to TRBJ1-6; D not resolved. Per the germline V gene, CDR1 is SGHAT and CDR2 is FQNNGV. Trimming pared 0 bases from V and 13 bases from J, leaving 16 bases between. This CDR3 is 15 amino acids long. CDR3 loop: CASSLDLRGEVPLHF. CDR3 sequence (DNA): TGTGCCAGCAGCTTAGATCTACGGGGTGAGGTCCCCCTCCACTTT.

This clonotype occurred many times. The chain recombines TRBV6-4 with TRBJ1-1, with a possible D match to TRBD1 (6 bases). The germline V gene encodes CDR1 MRHNA and CDR2 SNTAGT. This CDR3 has 16 amino acids. With 2 bases removed from V and 5 bases from J, the gap between germline ends came to 18 bases. CDR3 bases: TGTGCCAGCAGTGACCGGACGGTGGGGGGCCCAACTGAAGCTTTCTTT. Amino acids: CASSDRTVGGPTEAFF.

This clonotype appeared many times. This rearrangement joins TRBV12-3 or TRBV12-4 to TRBJ2-3, with 9 bases fitting TRBD2. CDR3 size: 15 residues. After removal of 6 bases from V and 0 bases from J, the junction contained 4 bases not matched to a gene. The CDR3 DNA sequence: TGTGCCAGCAGCTCGACTAGCGGCAGCACAGATACGCAGTATTTT. Encoded protein: CASSSTSGSTDTQYF.

This clonotype has just a few counts. Here the CDR3 reads CSATSLGEGREKTQYF. CDR3 in DNA: TGCAGTGCCACCTCTCTTGGGGAGGGGAGGGAAAAGACCCAGTACTTC. The J gene is TRBJ2-5, the V gene TRBV20-1; 7 positions agree with TRBD2. CDR1 and CDR2 from the germline V gene are DFQATT and SNEGSKA (reference sequence). J lost 6 bases, V lost 6 bases, and 19 bases had no gene match. This CDR3 comprises 16 residues.

This clonotype has at least ten counts. V and J are TRBV27 and TRBJ1-6; D ambiguous. Per germline, CDR1 MNHEY and CDR2 SMNVEV (reference sequence). This CDR3 contains 16 residues. Trimming cost V 4 bases and J 0 bases, with 10 bases left between them. In nucleotides, the CDR3 is TGTGCCAGCAGTTATGAGCCTCGCTCCTATAATTCACCCCTCCACTTT. As protein: CASSYEPRSYNSPLHF.

This clonotype was detected ten times or more. The J gene is TRBJ2-5, the V gene TRBV14; D is undetermined. The CDR3 sequence is 15 residues long. Trimming left V 0 bases short and J 2 bases short, with 10 bases between. Germline CDR1 and CDR2: SGHDN and FVKESK. CDR3 residues: CASSQDVGQQETQYF. DNA for the CDR3: TGTGCCAGCAGCCAAGATGTTGGGCAGCAAGAGACCCAGTACTTC.

This clonotype was found many times. The J gene is TRBJ1-6, the V gene TRBV6-5; D gene unclear. Per the germline V gene, CDR1 is MNHEY and CDR2 is SVGAGI. V gave up 3 bases and J gave up 0 bases, with 18 bases separating them. This CDR3 spans 19 amino acids. CDR3 in amino acids: CASSYKAVVRSSYNSPLHF. The CDR3 coding sequence is TGTGCCAGCAGTTATAAGGCAGTGGTCAGGAGCTCCTATAATTCACCCCTCCACTTT.

The chain joins TRBV6-5 to TRBJ2-2, with 11 bases aligning to TRBD2. After removal of 8 bases from V and 6 bases from J, the junction contained 11 bases not matched to a gene. The CDR3 runs 16 residues. Looked up from germline, CDR1 is MNHEY and CDR2 is SVGAGI. CDR3 coding DNA: TGTGCCAGCCGTTTATGGAGACTAGCGGGACCCGGGGAGCTGTTTTTT. Protein sequence: CASRLWRLAGPGELFF.

This clonotype occurred a few times. The chain couples TRBV6-2 or TRBV6-3 to TRBJ1-4; 8 nucleotides align to TRBD1. V was clipped by 2 bases and J by 0 bases; unmatched bases: 5. From germline, CDR1 is MNHEY and CDR2 SVGEGT. The CDR3 is made up of 17 amino acids. CDR3 residues: CASSYGTGVTTNEKLFF. For the CDR3, the DNA is TGTGCCAGCAGTTACGGGACAGGCGTCACAACTAATGAAAAACTGTTTTTT.

CDR3 sequence (DNA): TGTGCCAGCTCACCACGACTACCCGGGGGAGACGAGCAGTACTTC. Translation: CASSPRLPGGDEQYF. The chain has TRBV18 and TRBJ2-7; TRBD2 might be the D (6 bases). V was cut by 1 base and J by 5 bases, with 15 bases left in between. Germline CDR1 and CDR2: KGHSH and LQKENI. The CDR3 loop spans 15 amino acids. Complete variable domain (other parts from reference TRBV18 and TRBJ2-7): NAGVMQNPRHLVRRRGQEARLRCSPMKGHSHVYWYRQLPEEGLKFMVYLQKENIIDESGMPKERFSAEFPKEGPSILRIQQVVRGDSAAYFCASSPRLPGGDEQYFGPGTRLTVT.

This clonotype has at least ten counts. The rearrangement uses TRBV28 and TRBJ1-1; D is unclear. The CDR3 runs to 15 residues. In germline, CDR1 is MDHEN, CDR2 SYDVKM. Trimming cost V 3 bases and J 1 base, with 12 bases left between them. CDR3 coding DNA: TGTGCCAGCAGTTTCCCTCGGACGGGGAACACTGAAGCTTTCTTT. Protein product: CASSFPRTGNTEAFF.